This passage covers 25 T cell receptor beta chains from one sample sequenced in a study of cytomegalovirus exposure and HLA in healthy donors. PCR primers comprised 60 Vbeta and 13 Jbeta primers. Sequenced by immunoSEQ multiplex PCR; TCRdb stores in-frame clones only, minus some. The table has fewer than 200,000 clones, 65% to 85% seen once. Sample: PBMCs. The receptors come from a female donor in good health and CMV-seronegative.

CDR3 coding DNA: TGTGCCAGCAGTCTCGTCACTGAAGCTTTCTTT. Translating gives CASSLVTEAFF. V usage is TRBV2 and J usage is TRBJ1-1; D uncertain. With 5 bases removed from V and 4 bases from J, the gap between germline ends came to 5 bases. Germline V lookup: CDR1 SNHLY, CDR2 FYNNEI. CDR3 size: 11 residues.

V gene TRBV4-1 combines with J gene TRBJ1-2, with D perhaps TRBD1 (6 bases). Germline values: CDR1 MGHRA, CDR2 YSYEKL. The CDR3 is 15 residues long. V was pared by 0 bases and J by 3 bases, with 11 bases between. The CDR3 region is CASSQERQAYYGYTF. As DNA, the CDR3 is TGCGCCAGCAGCCAAGAGAGACAGGCCTACTATGGCTACACCTTC.

CDR3 coding DNA: TGTGCCAGTAGTATTCCCTGGGACTTAGATCAGCCCCAGCATTTT. Translated, it gives CASSIPWDLDQPQHF. V and J are TRBV19 and TRBJ1-5, with D tentatively TRBD1 (5 bases). The CDR3 spans 15 residues. CDR1 and CDR2 from the germline V gene are LNHDA and SQIVND (reference sequence). Trimming left V 3 bases short and J 5 bases short, with 14 bases between.

The chain recombines TRBV6-5 with TRBJ2-1; TRBD2 might be the D (6 bases). Trimming removed 4 bases from V and 1 base from J, with 11 bases in between. CDR1 and CDR2 (germline): MNHEY, SVGAGI. CDR3 length equals 15 residues. In nucleotides, the CDR3 is TGTGCCAGCAGTTCCTCCGGGACTTCCTACAATGAGCAGTTCTTC. This gives the protein CASSSSGTSYNEQFF.

This clone has just one count. The genes are TRBV5-1 and TRBJ2-7, with 11 bases fitting TRBD1. The CDR3 covers 14 residues. The V segment lost 3 bases and the J segment 6 bases; nucleotides outside the gene matches: 5. Germline V gene data show CDR1 as SGHRS and CDR2 as YFSETQ. The CDR3 sequence: CASSSGQGAGEQYF. In DNA, the CDR3 is TGCGCCAGCAGCTCCGGACAGGGGGCTGGCGAGCAGTACTTC. The full variable domain, its missing parts supplied by reference TRBV5-1 and TRBJ2-7, is KAGVTQTPRYLIKTRGQQVTLSCSPISGHRSVSWYQQTPGQGLQFLFEYFSETQRNKGNFPGRFSGRQFSNSRSEMNVSTLELGDSALYLCASSSGQGAGEQYFGPGTRLTVT.

V and J are TRBV7-9 and TRBJ2-7, with D possibly TRBD1 on 6 matching bases. Germline CDR1 reads SEHNR; CDR2 reads FQNEAQ (reference sequence). The CDR3 extends over 14 amino acids. The V end lost 5 bases, the J end lost 2 bases, and 13 bases lay between the germline ends. CDR3 residues: CASSLTGSTYEQYF. CDR3 sequence (DNA): TGTGCCAGCAGCCTAACAGGGTCCACCTACGAGCAGTACTTC.

This clone was counted only a few times. The V and J genes are TRBV5-1 and TRBJ2-1; TRBD1 aligns across 9 bases. Germline V gene lookup returns CDR1 SGHRS and CDR2 YFSETQ. The junction had 3 bases not matched to a gene; V was cut back by 0 bases and J by 8 bases. The CDR3 length is 14 residues. The CDR3 DNA sequence: TGCGCCAGCAGCTTGGGACAGGGGGGCGATGAGCAGTTCTTC. Translating gives CASSLGQGGDEQFF.

This clone was recorded a few times. The V call is TRBV28, the J call TRBJ1-1; D remains ambiguous. CDR3 size: 13 residues. Trimming stripped 4 bases from V and 3 bases from J, with 9 bases between. Germline V gene sequence: CDR1 MDHEN, CDR2 SYDVKM. The DNA for the CDR3 is TGTGCCAGCAGTTCAAACAGATACACTGAAGCTTTCTTT. Its protein is CASSSNRYTEAFF.

This clone showed up just a few times. The chain combines TRBV13 with TRBJ1-2; D gene unclear. V was shortened by 4 bases and J by 10 bases, with 10 bases between the two germline ends. The CDR3 has 11 amino acids. Germline V gene sequence: CDR1 PRHDT, CDR2 FYEKMQ (reference sequence). The CDR3 nucleotides read TGTGCCAGCAGCTCCTCTGCGGCCTACACCTTC. Protein product: CASSSSAAYTF. Full variable domain (rest looked up from reference TRBV13 and TRBJ1-2): AAGVIQSPRHLIKEKRETATLKCYPIPRHDTVYWYQQGPGQDPQFLISFYEKMQSDKGSIPDRFSAQQFSDYHSELNMSSLELGDSALYFCASSSSAAYTFGSGTRLTVV.

The chain has TRBV28 and TRBJ2-7; TRBD2 aligns across 11 bases. The CDR3 has 16 residues. J was trimmed by 0 bases and V by 6 bases; bases with no gene match: 7. Germline CDR1 is MDHEN and CDR2 is SYDVKM. The CDR3 DNA reads as TGTGCCAGCAGCCGGCTAGCGGGAGGAATCTCCTACGAGCAGTACTTC. Its translation: CASSRLAGGISYEQYF.

This clone turned up a few times. No conserved phenylalanine or tryptophan ends this CDR3, so it is likely a read error. The DNA is left out, because the CDR3 cannot be placed on it with certainty; the CDR3 is given as TCRdb lists it. The chain joins TRBV20-1 to TRBJ1-2; TRBD1 is the table's D call, not checked against the DNA. Germline CDR1 DFQATT, CDR2 SNEGSKA (reference sequence). The CDR3 sequence runs 11 residues, both termini included. The CDR3: CSAKQGASPSL.

Comments on this clone: The same CDR3 arises from other DNA sequences in this sample as well. The chain links TRBV27 to TRBJ2-2, with TRBD2 matching over 9 bases. After removal of 3 bases from V and 6 bases from J, the junction contained 5 bases not matched to a gene. Germline V CDR1 and CDR2: MNHEY, SMNVEV (reference sequence). The CDR3 length is 15 residues. CDR3 nucleotides: TGTGCCAGCAGTTTGGGCAGCGGGAGGCCCGGGGAGCTGTTTTTT. This codes for CASSLGSGRPGELFF.

The CDR3 spells CATSRGGGEPLAFEQYF. CDR3 bases: TGTGCCACCAGCAGAGGGGGAGGGGAACCCCTAGCGTTCGAGCAGTACTTC. The gene calls are TRBV15 and TRBJ2-7, with 7 bases lining up with TRBD2. J lost 6 bases, V lost 1 base, and 15 bases had no gene match. The CDR3 sequence is 17 residues long. Germline-derived CDR1 and CDR2 are LNHNV and YYDKDF (reference sequence).

Of note for this clone: Other nucleotide sequences in the sample specify the same CDR3. The chain employs TRBV5-1 and TRBJ1-1; D ambiguous. V lost 2 bases, J lost 1 base, and 9 bases lay in between. Germline-derived CDR1 and CDR2 are SGHRS and YFSETQ. The CDR3 loop spans 14 amino acids. As DNA, the CDR3 is TGCGCCAGCAGCTTCGATGGAGGGAACACTGAAGCTTTCTTT. This codes for CASSFDGGNTEAFF.

V is TRBV5-1 and J is TRBJ1-6; D is perhaps TRBD1 (6 bases). With 3 bases removed from V and 6 bases from J, the gap between germline ends came to 10 bases. Germline CDR1 SGHRS, CDR2 YFSETQ. The CDR3 runs 14 residues. CDR3 coding DNA: TGCGCCAGCAGCTCGGACAGCCTTAATTCACCCCTCCACTTT. This codes for CASSSDSLNSPLHF.

In this sample, this clone turned up a few times. This sequence joins TRBV19 and TRBJ1-1; D unclear. The CDR3 is 12 residues long. The germline V and J ends were trimmed by 5 bases and 5 bases, with 9 bases remaining between them. Germline CDR1 LNHDA, CDR2 SQIVND (reference sequence). CDR3 region: CASSFGRTEAFF. DNA for the CDR3: TGTGCCAGTAGTTTTGGGAGGACTGAAGCTTTCTTT.

V gene TRBV11-2 combines with J gene TRBJ2-2; D ambiguous. This CDR3 is 13 amino acids long. Germline CDR1 reads SGHAT; CDR2 reads FQNNGV. Trimming took 3 bases from V and 3 from J, leaving 5 bases between them. In DNA, the CDR3 is TGTGCCAGCAGCTTCGGTCACACCGGGGAGCTGTTTTTT. Residues: CASSFGHTGELFF.

The J gene is TRBJ1-2, the V gene TRBV27, with TRBD1 matching over 10 bases. V dropped 7 bases and J dropped 8; count of bases not matched to a gene: 7. This CDR3 region has 13 residues. The germline V gene encodes CDR1 MNHEY and CDR2 SMNVEV (reference sequence). The CDR3 loop is CASTSGQGRGYTF. In DNA, the CDR3 is TGTGCCAGCACCTCGGGACAGGGGCGCGGCTACACCTTC.

The genes are TRBV30 and TRBJ1-6, with TRBD1 identical over 7 bases. Trimming took 6 bases from V and 4 from J; bases not matched to a gene: 6. The length of the CDR3 is 14 residues. The germline CDR1 and CDR2 sequences are GTSNPN and SVGIG (reference sequence). The CDR3 DNA reads as TGTGCCTGCCGGGACAGCCTTTATAATTCACCCCTCCACTTT. Translating gives CACRDSLYNSPLHF.

A note on this clone: One end of the junction does not line up with germline, which may come from a read error. This chain connects TRBV7-2 to TRBJ2-1; the match to TRBD2 covers 10 bases. CDR3 length equals 20 residues. CDR1 is SGHTA, CDR2 FQGNSA, per germline. The CDR3 sequence is CASSLAGTAGLASSYNEQFF. CDR3 bases: TGTGCCAGCAGCCTAGCTGGGACAGCGGGACTAGCGAGCTCCTACAATGAGCAGTTCTTC. The full variable domain, with the rest looked up from reference TRBV7-2 and TRBJ2-1, is GAGVSQSPSNKVTEKGKDVELRCDPISGHTALYWYRQSLGQGLEFLIYFQGNSAPDKSGLPSDRFSAERTGGSVSTLTIQRTQQEDSAVYLCASSLAGTAGLASSYNEQFFGPGTRLTVL.

The J gene is TRBJ2-1, the V gene TRBV11-1; possible D gene TRBD2, 5 bases. The CDR3 sequence is 13 residues long. Trimming shortened V by 7 bases and J by 9 bases, and 16 bases separated the two germline ends. CDR1 is SGHAT, CDR2 FQDESV, per germline (reference sequence). The CDR3 sequence is CASTVGVGGEQFF. CDR3 in DNA: TGTGCCAGCACCGTTGGCGTAGGAGGTGAGCAGTTCTTC.

In this sample, this clone turned up once. The CDR3 here is CASSQEDLAGDTGELFF. In DNA, the CDR3 is TGCGCCAGCAGCCAAGAGGATTTAGCGGGAGATACCGGGGAGCTGTTTTTT. The V gene is TRBV4-3, the J gene TRBJ2-2; 9 bases match TRBD2. The germline gives CDR1 LGHNA, CDR2 YSLEER. The CDR3 is made up of 17 amino acids. With 0 bases clipped from V and 5 bases from J, the junction kept 7 bases outside the gene matches.

The chain carries TRBV9 and TRBJ2-5; tentatively, D is TRBD1 (5 bases). CDR1 and CDR2 from the germline V gene are SGDLS and YYNGEE. This CDR3 spans 17 amino acids. The ends were cut back, 3 bases at V and 0 bases at J, with 18 bases in the middle. As DNA, the CDR3 is TGTGCCAGCAGCGCGTCAGCCGCCAGGGTATACCAAGAGACCCAGTACTTC. It translates to CASSASAARVYQETQYF.

The rearrangement joins TRBV7-8 to TRBJ1-1, with a possible D match to TRBD1 (6 bases). CDR1 is SGHVS and CDR2 is FQNEAQ in the germline V gene. This CDR3 spans 14 amino acids. V lost 5 bases and J lost 0, with 10 bases in between. DNA for the CDR3: TGTGCCAGCAGCCCAGGGGCTATGAACACTGAAGCTTTCTTT. Its translation is CASSPGAMNTEAFF.

CDR3 bases: TGCAGTGCTTCCGGGAGCGGGGAGCTGTTTTTT. Translation gives CSASGSGELFF. The chain combines TRBV20-1 with TRBJ2-2; tentatively, D is TRBD2 (6 bases). Germline CDR1 and CDR2: DFQATT and SNEGSKA (reference sequence). This CDR3 spans 11 amino acids. With 5 bases removed from V and 7 bases from J, the gap between germline ends came to 8 bases.